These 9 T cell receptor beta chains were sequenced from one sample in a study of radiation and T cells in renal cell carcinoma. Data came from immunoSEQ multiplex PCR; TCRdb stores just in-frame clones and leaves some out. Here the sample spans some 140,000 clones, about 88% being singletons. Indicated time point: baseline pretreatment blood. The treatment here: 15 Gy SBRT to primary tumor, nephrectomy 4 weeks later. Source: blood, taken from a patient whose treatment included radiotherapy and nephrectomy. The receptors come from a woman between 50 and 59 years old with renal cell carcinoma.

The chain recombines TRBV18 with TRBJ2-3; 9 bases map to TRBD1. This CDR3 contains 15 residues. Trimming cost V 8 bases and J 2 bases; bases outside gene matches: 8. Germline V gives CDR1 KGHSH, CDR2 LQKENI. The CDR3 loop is CASERGTGHTDTQYF. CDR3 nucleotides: TGTGCCAGCGAACGCGGGACAGGGCACACAGATACGCAGTATTTT.

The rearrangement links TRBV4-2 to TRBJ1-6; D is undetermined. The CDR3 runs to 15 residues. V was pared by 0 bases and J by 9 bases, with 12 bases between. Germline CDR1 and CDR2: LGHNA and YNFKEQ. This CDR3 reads CASSQDPLPFSPLHF. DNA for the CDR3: TGTGCCAGCAGCCAAGATCCCCTCCCTTTTTCACCCCTCCACTTT.

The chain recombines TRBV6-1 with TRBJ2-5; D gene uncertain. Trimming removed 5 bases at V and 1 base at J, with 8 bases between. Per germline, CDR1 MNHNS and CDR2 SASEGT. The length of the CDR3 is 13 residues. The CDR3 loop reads CASSLVGQETQYF. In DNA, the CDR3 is TGTGCCAGCAGTTTAGTGGGCCAAGAGACCCAGTACTTC.

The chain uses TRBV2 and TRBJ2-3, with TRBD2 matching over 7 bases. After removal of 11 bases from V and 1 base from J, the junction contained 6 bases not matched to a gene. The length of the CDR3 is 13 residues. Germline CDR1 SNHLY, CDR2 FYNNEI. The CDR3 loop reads CAGNAGGTDTQYF. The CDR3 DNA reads TGTGCCGGCAATGCGGGGGGCACAGATACGCAGTATTTT.

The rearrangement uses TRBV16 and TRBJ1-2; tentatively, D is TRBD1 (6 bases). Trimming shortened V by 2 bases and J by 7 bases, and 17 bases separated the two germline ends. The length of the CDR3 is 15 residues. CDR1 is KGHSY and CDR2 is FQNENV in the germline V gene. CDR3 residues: CASSQNPRQGSGYTF. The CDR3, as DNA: TGTGCCAGCAGCCAAAACCCTCGCCAGGGGAGTGGCTACACCTTC.

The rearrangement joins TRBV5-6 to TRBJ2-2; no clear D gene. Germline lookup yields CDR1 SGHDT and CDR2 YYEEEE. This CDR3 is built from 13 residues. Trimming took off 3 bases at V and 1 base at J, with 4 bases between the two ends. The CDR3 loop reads CASSSQNTGELFF. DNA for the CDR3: TGTGCCAGCAGCTCACAGAACACCGGGGAGCTGTTTTTT. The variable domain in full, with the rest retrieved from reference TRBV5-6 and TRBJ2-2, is DAGVTQSPTHLIKTRGQQVTLRCSPKSGHDTVSWYQQALGQGPQFIFQYYEEEERQRGNFPDRFSGHQFPNYSSELNVNALLLGDSALYLCASSSQNTGELFFGEGSRLTVL.

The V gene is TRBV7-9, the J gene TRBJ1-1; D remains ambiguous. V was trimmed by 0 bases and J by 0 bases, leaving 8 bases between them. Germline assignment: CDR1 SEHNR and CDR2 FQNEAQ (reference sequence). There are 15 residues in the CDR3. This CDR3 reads CASSLASGLNTEAFF. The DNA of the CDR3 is TGTGCCAGCAGCTTAGCCTCGGGTTTGAACACTGAAGCTTTCTTT.

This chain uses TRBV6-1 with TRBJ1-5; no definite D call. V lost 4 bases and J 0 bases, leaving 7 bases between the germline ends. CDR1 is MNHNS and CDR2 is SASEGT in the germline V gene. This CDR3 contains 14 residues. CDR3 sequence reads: CASSVRDSNQPQHF. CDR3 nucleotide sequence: TGTGCCAGCAGTGTCCGGGATAGCAATCAGCCCCAGCATTTT.

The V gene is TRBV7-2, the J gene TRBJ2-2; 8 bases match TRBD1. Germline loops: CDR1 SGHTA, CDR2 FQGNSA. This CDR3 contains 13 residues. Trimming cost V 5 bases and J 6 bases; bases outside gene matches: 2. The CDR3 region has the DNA TGTGCCAGCAGCGTGACAGGGGCCGGGGAGCTGTTTTTT. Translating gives CASSVTGAGELFF.